What follows are 7 T cell receptor beta chains derived from one specimen sequenced in a study of cytomegalovirus exposure and HLA in healthy donors. Amplification used 60 Vbeta primers and 13 Jbeta primers. Using immunoSEQ multiplex PCR, the repertoire was profiled, and TCRdb retains in-frame clones only, with some absent. The data contain under 200,000 clones, 75% of them singletons. Material: PBMCs. The source is a woman aged 50 to 65 in good health and CMV-seropositive.

The chain couples TRBV9 to TRBJ1-3; D is undetermined. V lost 3 bases and J lost 4, with 11 bases in between. CDR3 size: 14 residues. CDR1 and CDR2 (germline): SGDLS, YYNGEE. The CDR3 DNA sequence: TGTGCCAGCAGCGAGGAGGGTTCGGGAAACACCATATATTTT. Residues: CASSEEGSGNTIYF.

The rearrangement uses TRBV5-4 and TRBJ2-3, with 9 bases matching TRBD2. The germline CDR1 and CDR2 sequences are SGHNT and YYREEE (reference sequence). Trimming removed 3 bases from V and 5 bases from J; junction bases left unmatched: 10. The CDR3 spans 16 residues. CDR3 DNA: TGTGCCAGCAGCTCCCCAGCGGGGGGAGAGGTAGATACGCAGTATTTT. It translates to CASSSPAGGEVDTQYF. Full variable domain (missing parts from reference TRBV5-4 and TRBJ2-3): ETGVTQSPTHLIKTRGQQVTLRCSSQSGHNTVSWYQQALGQGPQFIFQYYREEENGRGNFPPRFSGLQFPNYSSELNVNALELDDSALYLCASSSPAGGEVDTQYFGPGTRLTVL.

The chain uses TRBV7-7 and TRBJ2-7; D is possibly TRBD1 (5 bases). Trimming left V 1 base short and J 3 bases short, with 7 bases between. CDR3 length: 13 amino acids. Germline V gene data show CDR1 as SSHAT and CDR2 as FNYEAQ (reference sequence). The CDR3: CASSLGQNYEQYF. The CDR3 nucleotides read TGTGCCAGCAGCTTAGGACAGAACTACGAGCAGTACTTC. The variable domain in full, completed from reference TRBV7-7 and TRBJ2-7, reads GAGVSQSPRYKVTKRGQDVTLRCDPISSHATLYWYQQALGQGPEFLTYFNYEAQPDKSGLPSDRFSAERPEGSISTLTIQRTEQRDSAMYRCASSLGQNYEQYFGPGTRLTVT.

In the case of this clone: The same CDR3 is also encoded by other DNA sequences in this sample. The chain couples TRBV9 to TRBJ2-3; maybe TRBD2 (6 bases). The CDR3 totals 14 residues. V was cut by 3 bases and J by 6 bases, with 14 bases left in between. Per the germline V gene, CDR1 is SGDLS and CDR2 is YYNGEE. CDR3 sequence: CASSAGLRRDTQYF. CDR3 bases: TGTGCCAGCAGCGCCGGACTACGCCGGGATACGCAGTATTTT.

This chain uses TRBV4-1 with TRBJ1-2; 9 nucleotides line up with TRBD1. There are 17 residues in the CDR3. Germline assignment: CDR1 MGHRA and CDR2 YSYEKL. Trimming cost V 4 bases and J 8 bases; bases outside gene matches: 17. The CDR3 protein is CASSPPGQGGRTKGYTF. In DNA form, the CDR3 reads TGCGCCAGCAGCCCTCCGGGACAGGGAGGGCGAACGAAAGGCTACACCTTC.

This sequence joins TRBV7-2 and TRBJ2-5, with D perhaps matching TRBD2 (5 bases). The CDR3 extends over 14 amino acids. With 4 bases removed from V and 5 bases from J, the gap between germline ends came to 14 bases. Germline CDR1 and CDR2: SGHTA and FQGNSA. The CDR3 loop reads CASSYTPGGETQYF. For the CDR3, the DNA is TGTGCCAGCAGCTATACGCCGGGCGGGGAGACCCAGTACTTC.

The CDR3 DNA reads TGTGCCAGCAGTTTGCGGGGGCTAGAGACTGAAGCTTTCTTT. Translating gives CASSLRGLETEAFF. V gene TRBV6-5 combines with J gene TRBJ1-1; tentatively, D is TRBD1 (6 bases). This CDR3 spans 14 amino acids. Germline CDR1 and CDR2: MNHEY and SVGAGI. Trimming left V 4 bases short and J 5 bases short, with 14 bases between.